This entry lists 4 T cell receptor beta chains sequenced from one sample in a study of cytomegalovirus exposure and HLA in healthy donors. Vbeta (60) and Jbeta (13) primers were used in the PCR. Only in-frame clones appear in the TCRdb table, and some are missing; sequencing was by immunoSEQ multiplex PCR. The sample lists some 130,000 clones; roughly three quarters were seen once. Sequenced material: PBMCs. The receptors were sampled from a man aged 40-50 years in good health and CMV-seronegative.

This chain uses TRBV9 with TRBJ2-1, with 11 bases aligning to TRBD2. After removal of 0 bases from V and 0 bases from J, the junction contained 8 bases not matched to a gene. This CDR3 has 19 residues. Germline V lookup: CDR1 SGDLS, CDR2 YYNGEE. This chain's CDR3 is CASSVGLAGGPSSYNEQFF. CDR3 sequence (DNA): TGTGCCAGCAGCGTAGGTCTAGCGGGAGGACCGAGCTCCTACAATGAGCAGTTCTTC.

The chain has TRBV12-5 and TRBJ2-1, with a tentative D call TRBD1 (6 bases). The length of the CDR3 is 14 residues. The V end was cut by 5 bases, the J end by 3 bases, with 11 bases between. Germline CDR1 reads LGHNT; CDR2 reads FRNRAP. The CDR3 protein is CASGPGDIYNEQFF. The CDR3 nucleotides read TGTGCTAGTGGTCCTGGGGACATCTACAATGAGCAGTTCTTC.

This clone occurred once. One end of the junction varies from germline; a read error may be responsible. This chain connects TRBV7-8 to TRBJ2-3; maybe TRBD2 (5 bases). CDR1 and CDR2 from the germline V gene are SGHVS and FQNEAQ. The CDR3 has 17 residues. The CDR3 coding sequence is TGTGCCAGCACCGATTTCCTGCACCCCCGGGGTACAGATACGCAGTACTTT. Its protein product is CASTDFLHPRGTDTQYF.

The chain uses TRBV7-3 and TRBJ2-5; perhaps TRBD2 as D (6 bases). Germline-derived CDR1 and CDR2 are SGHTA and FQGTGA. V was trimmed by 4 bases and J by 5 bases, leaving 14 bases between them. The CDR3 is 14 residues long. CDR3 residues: CASSSMGGEETQYF. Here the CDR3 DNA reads TGTGCCAGCAGCTCCATGGGGGGAGAGGAGACCCAGTACTTC.